This T cell receptor (beta chain) was sequenced in a study of early T cells in non-severe SARS-CoV-2 infection. Study-wide context: Sequencing of bulk RNA from unsorted whole blood was done, without chain pairing. Study-level points and caveats: Matching with VDJdb favored anti-spike CD8 responses (missing private and CD4 specificities).

Only a few counts were recorded for this clonotype. As yet, its antigen is unknown. Individual cDNA molecules carried attached unique molecular identifiers. One entry per CDR3 protein results from TCRdb running MiXCR on the 5' RACE reads. The sample gives approximately 71,000 distinct CDR3 sequences, around 12% of which show up once; around 2.9% is in the top ten. The germline V and J ends were trimmed by 7 bases and 5 bases, with 15 bases remaining between them. In germline, CDR1 is SQVTM, CDR2 ANQGSEA. The CDR3 loop spans 12 amino acids. This TCR was sampled from an adult who was a healthcare worker with PCR-confirmed SARS-CoV-2 infection or an uninfected control (not recorded which). The V gene is TRBV29-1, the J gene TRBJ2-7; D is undetermined. The starting material was whole blood, obtained at baseline. The CDR3 sequence is CSARKGLDEQYF. Here the CDR3 DNA reads TGCAGCGCCCGAAAAGGATTGGACGAGCAGTACTTC.